This T cell receptor (beta chain) derives from a study of CD8 T cells in Susac syndrome. Findings and limits, study-wide: As the study acknowledged, the number of individuals who were part of its TCR sequencing and HLA analysis was relatively small.

RNA totalling roughly 0.45 to 1 ug underwent reverse transcription with random hexamers. Amplification of TCR beta CDR3 by immunoSEQ multiplex PCR spanned 54 Vbeta and 13 Jbeta. TCRdb independently ran MiXCR on the immunoSEQ multiplex PCR reads; one entry per CDR3 protein. The sample holds approximately 150,000 distinct CDR3 sequences, roughly 94% seen once. Bulk CD8+ and CD4+ cells came from magnetic negative isolation; CD8+ TEMRA by FACS. Germline loops: CDR1 SGHTA, CDR2 FQGNSA. Trimming left V 1 base short and J 4 bases short, with 13 bases between. This CDR3 is 15 amino acids long. In the case of this clonotype: As yet, its antigen is unknown.

This rearrangement joins TRBV7-2 to TRBJ1-1; D not resolved. This clonotype originated in a human donor in good health. Source material: CD4+ T cells from PBMCs. CDR3 region: CASSLVGSESTEAFF. The CDR3 DNA sequence: TGTGCCAGCAGCTTAGTAGGGTCAGAGTCCACTGAAGCTTTCTTT.